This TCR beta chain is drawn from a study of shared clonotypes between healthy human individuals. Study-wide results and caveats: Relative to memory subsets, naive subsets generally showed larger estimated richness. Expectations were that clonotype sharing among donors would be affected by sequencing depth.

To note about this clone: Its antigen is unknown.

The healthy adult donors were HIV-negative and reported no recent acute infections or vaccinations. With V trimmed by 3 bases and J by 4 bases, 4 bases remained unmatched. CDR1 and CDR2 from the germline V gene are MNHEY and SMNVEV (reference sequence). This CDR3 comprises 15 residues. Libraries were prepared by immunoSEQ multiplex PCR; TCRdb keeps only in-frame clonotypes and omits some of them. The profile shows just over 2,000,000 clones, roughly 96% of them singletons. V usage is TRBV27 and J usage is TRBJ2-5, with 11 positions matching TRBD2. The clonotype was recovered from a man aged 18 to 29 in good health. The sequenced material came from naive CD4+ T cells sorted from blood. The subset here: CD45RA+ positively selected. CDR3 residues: CASSFALAGVETQYF. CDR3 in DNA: TGTGCCAGCAGTTTTGCACTAGCGGGGGTAGAGACCCAGTACTTC.